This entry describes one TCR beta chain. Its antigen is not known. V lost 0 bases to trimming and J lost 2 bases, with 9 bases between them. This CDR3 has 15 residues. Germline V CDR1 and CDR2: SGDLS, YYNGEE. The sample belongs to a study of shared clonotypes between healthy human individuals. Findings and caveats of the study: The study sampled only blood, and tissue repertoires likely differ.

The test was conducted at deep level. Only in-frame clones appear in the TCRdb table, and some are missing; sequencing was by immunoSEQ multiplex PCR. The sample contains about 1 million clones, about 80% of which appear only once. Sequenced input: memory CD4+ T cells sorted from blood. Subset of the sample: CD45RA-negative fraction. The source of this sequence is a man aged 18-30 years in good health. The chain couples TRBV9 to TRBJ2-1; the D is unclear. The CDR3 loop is CASSVGQRTYNEQFF. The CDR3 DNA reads TGTGCCAGCAGCGTAGGGCAGAGAACCTACAATGAGCAGTTCTTC.